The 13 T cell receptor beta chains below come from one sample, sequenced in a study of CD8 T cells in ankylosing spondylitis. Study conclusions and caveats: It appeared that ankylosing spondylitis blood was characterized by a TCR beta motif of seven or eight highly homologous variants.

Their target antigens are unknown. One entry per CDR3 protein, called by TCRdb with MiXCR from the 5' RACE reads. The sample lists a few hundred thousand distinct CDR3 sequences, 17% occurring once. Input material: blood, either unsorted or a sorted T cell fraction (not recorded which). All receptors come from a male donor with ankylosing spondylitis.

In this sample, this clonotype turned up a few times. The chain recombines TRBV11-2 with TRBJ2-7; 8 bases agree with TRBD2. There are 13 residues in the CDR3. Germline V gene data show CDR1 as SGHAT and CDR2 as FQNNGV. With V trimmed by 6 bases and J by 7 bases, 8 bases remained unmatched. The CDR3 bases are TGTGCCAGCAGTTCGCGGGGGGCAGGGGAGCAGTACTTC. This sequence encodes CASSSRGAGEQYF. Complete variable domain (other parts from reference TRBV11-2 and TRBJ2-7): EAGVAQSPRYKIIEKRQSVAFWCNPISGHATLYWYQQILGQGPKLLIQFQNNGVVDDSQLPKDRFSAERLKGVDSTLKIQPAKLEDSAVYLCASSSRGAGEQYFGPGTRLTVT.

The CDR3 DNA reads TGTGCCAGCAGCCCAGGGGCAACCGGCTATGGCTACACCTTC. This translates into CASSPGATGYGYTF. The chain links TRBV7-2 to TRBJ1-2, with D possibly matching TRBD1 (6 bases). Between the trimmed V and J ends, which lost 5 bases and 4 bases, there was a span of 14 bases. The CDR3 has 14 amino acids. Germline CDR1 is SGHTA and CDR2 is FQGNSA.

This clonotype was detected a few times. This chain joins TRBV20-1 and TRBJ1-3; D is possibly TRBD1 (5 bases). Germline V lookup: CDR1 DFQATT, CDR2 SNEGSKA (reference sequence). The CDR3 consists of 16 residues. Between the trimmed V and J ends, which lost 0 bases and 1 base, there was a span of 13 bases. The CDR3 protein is CSARDGGELSGNTIYF. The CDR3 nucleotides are TGCAGTGCTAGAGATGGGGGGGAGCTTTCTGGAAACACCATATATTTT.

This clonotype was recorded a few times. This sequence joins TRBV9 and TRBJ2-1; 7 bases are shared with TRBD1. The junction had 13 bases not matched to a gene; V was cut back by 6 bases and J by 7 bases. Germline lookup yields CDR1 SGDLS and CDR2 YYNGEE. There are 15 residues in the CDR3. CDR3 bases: TGTGCCAGCACCACCGGGACAGATGAGCGAAATGAGCAGTTCTTC. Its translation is CASTTGTDERNEQFF.

The CDR3 here is CASSFATGGYYGYTF. CDR3 in DNA: TGTGCCAGCAGCTTTGCGACAGGGGGCTACTATGGCTACACCTTC. The chain has TRBV7-9 and TRBJ1-2; 10 positions match TRBD1. Trimming at V came to 3 bases and at J to 3 bases, leaving 4 bases not matched to a gene. Germline CDR1 SEHNR, CDR2 FQNEAQ (reference sequence). CDR3 length: 15 amino acids.

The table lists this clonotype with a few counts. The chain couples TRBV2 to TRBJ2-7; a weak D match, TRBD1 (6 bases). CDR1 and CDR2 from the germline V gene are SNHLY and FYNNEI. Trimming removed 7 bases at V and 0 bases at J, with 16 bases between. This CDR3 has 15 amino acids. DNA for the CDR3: TGTGCCAGCACCAGGACAGTAAAACCCTCCTACGAGCAGTACTTC. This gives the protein CASTRTVKPSYEQYF.

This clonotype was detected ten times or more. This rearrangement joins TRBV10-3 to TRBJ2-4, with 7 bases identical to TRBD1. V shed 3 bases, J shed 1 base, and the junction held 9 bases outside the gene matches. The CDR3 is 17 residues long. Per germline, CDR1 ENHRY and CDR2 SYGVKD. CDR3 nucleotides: TGTGCCATCAGTGACCAGGACAGGCGAGGGGCCAAAAACATTCAGTACTTC. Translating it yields CAISDQDRRGAKNIQYF.

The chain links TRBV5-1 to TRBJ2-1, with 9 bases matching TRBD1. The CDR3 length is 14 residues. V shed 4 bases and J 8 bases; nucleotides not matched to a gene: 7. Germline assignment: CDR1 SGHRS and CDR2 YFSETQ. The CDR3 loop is CASSPPDRGYEQFF. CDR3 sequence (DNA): TGCGCCAGCAGCCCGCCGGACAGGGGCTATGAGCAGTTCTTC.

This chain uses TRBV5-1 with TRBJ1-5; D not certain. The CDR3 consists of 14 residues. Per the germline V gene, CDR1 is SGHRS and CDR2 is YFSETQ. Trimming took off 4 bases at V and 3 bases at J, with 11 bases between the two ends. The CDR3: CASSPDGDNQPQHF. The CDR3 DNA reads TGCGCCAGCAGCCCGGACGGTGACAATCAGCCCCAGCATTTT.

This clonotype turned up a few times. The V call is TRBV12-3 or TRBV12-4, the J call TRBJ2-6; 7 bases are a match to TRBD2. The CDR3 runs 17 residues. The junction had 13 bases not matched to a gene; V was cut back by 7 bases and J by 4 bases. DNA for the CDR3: TGTGCCAGCACCCATCCCGGGGGGAGGGCCGGGGCCAACGTCCTGACTTTC. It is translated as CASTHPGGRAGANVLTF.

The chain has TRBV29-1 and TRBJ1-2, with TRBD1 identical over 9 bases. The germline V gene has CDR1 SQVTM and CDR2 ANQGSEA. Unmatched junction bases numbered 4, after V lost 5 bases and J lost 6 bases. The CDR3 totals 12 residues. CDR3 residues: CSVSDRGNGYTF. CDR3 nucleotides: TGCAGCGTTAGTGACAGGGGGAATGGCTACACCTTC.

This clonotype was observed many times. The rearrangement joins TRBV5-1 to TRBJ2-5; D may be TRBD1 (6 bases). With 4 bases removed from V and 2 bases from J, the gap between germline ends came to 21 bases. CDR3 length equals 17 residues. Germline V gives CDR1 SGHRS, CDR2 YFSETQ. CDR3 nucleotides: TGCGCCAGCAGCGGGGGCTTCTTACAGGGACCTCAAGAGACCCAGTACTTC. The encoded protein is CASSGGFLQGPQETQYF.

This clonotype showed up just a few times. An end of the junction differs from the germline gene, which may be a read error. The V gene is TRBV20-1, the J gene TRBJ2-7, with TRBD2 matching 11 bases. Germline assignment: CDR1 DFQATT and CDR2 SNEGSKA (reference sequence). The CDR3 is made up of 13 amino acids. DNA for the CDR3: TGCAGCGGTCTAGCGGGGGGCTCCCACGAGCAGTACTTC. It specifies CSGLAGGSHEQYF.